This TCR beta chain comes out of a study of blood T cell repertoires in COVID-19. Whole-study context: Researchers got acute and convalescent COVID-19 samples from the United States, Italy and Spain.

The CDR3 sequence is 18 residues long. The ends lost 4 bases at V and 7 bases at J; junction bases unmatched: 10. Germline CDR1 and CDR2: SNHLY and FYNNEI. As processed by the authors: Amplification with reference gene primers provided the estimates of nucleated cell counts. Repertoires were generated with immunoSEQ multiplex PCR, while TCRdb's copy carries only in-frame clones and drops some. V, J and clone size are those of that table, while D and trimming were read from the DNA. The table lists 110,000 or so clones, 70% to 90% of them singletons, with more than 7% in the top ten. The clonotype comes from a woman in her 70s who had recovered from COVID-19. The J gene is TRBJ2-1, the V gene TRBV2; 16 bases agree with TRBD2. Sequenced material: peripheral blood. CDR3 sequence: CASSGKSGTSGGANEQFF. CDR3 DNA sequence: TGTGCCAGCAGTGGGAAGTCCGGGACTAGCGGGGGGGCTAATGAGCAGTTCTTC. Filled out from reference TRBV2 and TRBJ2-1, the complete variable domain reads EPEVTQTPSHQVTQMGQEVILRCVPISNHLYFYWYRQILGQKVEFLVSFYNNEISEKSEIFDDQFSVERPDGSNFTLKIRSTKLEDSAMYFCASSGKSGTSGGANEQFFGPGTRLTVL.